The rows below give T cell receptor beta chains drawn from one sample of a study of shared clonotypes between healthy human individuals. The table came from immunoSEQ multiplex PCR; TCRdb's copy has only in-frame clones and leaves some out. Of 2 million to 2.5 million clones listed, over 85% are singletons. Sequences were obtained from naive CD8+ T cells sorted from blood. Source of these receptors: a man between 18 and 35 years old in good health. Both conserved end residues are part of each CDR3. The D gene is left open where the match is weak. Some rows mark clone size as missing; the rest say once, few, many or name a class of expanded clone.

CDR3 | DNA | V | D | size | J
CASSLPPGETQYF | TGTGCCAGCAGCTTACCGCCAGGGGAGACCCAGTACTTC | TRBV11-3 | NA | NA | TRBJ2-5
CASSEAAGTGELFF | TGTGCCAGCAGTGAGGCAGCGGGCACCGGGGAGCTGTTTTTT | TRBV2 | NA | NA | TRBJ2-2
CASSQDRSSRNTEAFF | TGCGCCAGCAGCCAAGATAGGAGCAGCAGGAACACTGAAGCTTTCTTT | TRBV4-3 | NA | NA | TRBJ1-1
CASSPRTSGFYEQYF | TGTGCCAGCAGCCCAAGGACTAGCGGCTTCTACGAGCAGTACTTC | TRBV14 | TRBD2 | once | TRBJ2-7
CASSYGGPIDYGYTF | TGTGCCAGCAGTTACGGGGGACCGATTGACTATGGCTACACCTTT | TRBV6-5 | NA | once | TRBJ1-2
CASSTLAGALNQPQHF | TGTGCCAGCAGCACCCTGGCGGGAGCCTTAAATCAGCCCCAGCATTTT | TRBV7-2 | NA | NA | TRBJ1-5
CASSLGGQVTEAFF | TGTGCCAGCAGCTTAGGCGGCCAGGTGACTGAAGCTTTCTTT | TRBV11-3 | NA | NA | TRBJ1-1
CASGLAHQFF | TGTGCCAGCGGCCTAGCGCACCAGTTCTTC | TRBV6-5 | NA | NA | TRBJ2-1
CASSWGLADYEQYF | TGTGCCAGCAGCTGGGGACTAGCGGACTACGAGCAGTACTTC | TRBV11-2 | TRBD2 | NA | TRBJ2-7
CASSDLGASSSYEQYF | TGTGCCAGCAGTGATCTCGGGGCCTCCAGCTCCTACGAGCAGTACTTC | TRBV2 | NA | NA | TRBJ2-7
CASVSASGGASGEQYF | TGTGCCAGCGTTTCGGCTAGCGGGGGGGCCAGTGGCGAGCAGTACTTC | TRBV27 | TRBD2 | NA | TRBJ2-7
CASSVFTGTGELFF | TGTGCCAGCAGCGTATTTACGGGGACCGGGGAGCTGTTTTTT | TRBV9 | NA | NA | TRBJ2-2
CAISLWDRDEQYF | TGTGCCATCAGCTTATGGGACAGGGACGAGCAGTACTTC | TRBV10-3 | TRBD1 | NA | TRBJ2-7
CASSVGLATETQYF | TGTGCCAGCAGCGTTGGGCTAGCGACCGAGACCCAGTACTTC | TRBV9 | NA | NA | TRBJ2-5
CASSSAVRETQYF | TGTGCCAGCAGCTCAGCGGTGAGGGAGACCCAGTACTTC | TRBV7-9 | NA | NA | TRBJ2-5
CASSFTGPDEQFF | TGTGCCAGCAGCTTCACGGGCCCGGATGAGCAGTTCTTC | TRBV13 | NA | NA | TRBJ2-1